This TCR beta chain was recovered during a study of T cells in Graves' hyperthyroidism and ophthalmopathy. Germline V lookup: CDR1 SGHRS, CDR2 YFSETQ. The CDR3 extends over 13 amino acids. J lost 8 bases, V lost 6 bases, and 10 bases had no gene match. This clonotype has ten or more counts. Amplified TCR beta CDR3 regions came from RNA transcripts. A first-round RT-PCR of the TCR CDR3 used the HTBI primer set. MiXCR, run by TCRdb on the multiplex PCR reads, gives a single entry per CDR3 protein. The table shows 300,000 or so distinct CDR3 sequences, with 15% to 20% occurring only once. The receptor's source is a woman aged 45-65 years with Graves' hyperthyroidism. Sequences were obtained from blood. J is TRBJ1-2 and V is TRBV5-1, with 7 bases that match TRBD1. The CDR3 DNA follows: TGCGCCAGCACGCCCGACAGGGACAGCGGCTACACCTTC. Translating gives CASTPDRDSGYTF. Complete variable domain (other parts from reference TRBV5-1 and TRBJ1-2): KAGVTQTPRYLIKTRGQQVTLSCSPISGHRSVSWYQQTPGQGLQFLFEYFSETQRNKGNFPGRFSGRQFSNSRSEMNVSTLELGDSALYLCASTPDRDSGYTFGSGTRLTVV.